The 8 T cell receptor beta chains below come from one sample, sequenced in a study of blood T cell repertoires in COVID-19. TCRdb's table, derived via immunoSEQ multiplex PCR, lists solely in-frame clones and lacks some. The sample consists of approximately 200,000 clones, approximately 90% of them appearing once. Source material: peripheral blood. The receptors originated from a man aged 65-85 years with acute or convalescent COVID-19.

The chain carries TRBV23-1 and TRBJ2-1, with TRBD1 identical over 9 bases. TRBV23-1 is an ORF for which the function is uncertain. V lost 7 bases to trimming and J lost 2 bases; unmatched junction nucleotides: 9. The CDR3 is made up of 16 amino acids. This CDR3 is CASTATGTGPYNEQFF. As DNA, the CDR3 is TGCGCCAGCACCGCGACCGGGACAGGGCCCTACAATGAGCAGTTCTTC.

CDR3 sequence (DNA): TGTGCCAGCAGCTTAACGACTACGAGCACCGGGGAGCTGTTTTTT. Translating gives CASSLTTTSTGELFF. The chain combines TRBV7-3 with TRBJ2-2, with a weak D call TRBD2 (5 bases). The CDR3 runs 15 residues. Germline lookup yields CDR1 SGHTA and CDR2 FQGTGA. V was clipped by 0 bases and J by 4 bases, with 9 bases between them.

This clone came up once. The chain carries TRBV29-1 and TRBJ1-4; 7 bases match TRBD1. This CDR3 region has 12 residues. Per germline, CDR1 SQVTM and CDR2 ANQGSEA. After removal of 4 bases from V and 8 bases from J, the junction contained 4 bases not matched to a gene. The CDR3 DNA reads as TGCAGCGTTGTCCAGGGGGAGGAAAAACTGTTTTTT. It is translated as CSVVQGEEKLFF.

The chain recombines TRBV7-2 with TRBJ2-5; 8 bases align to TRBD2. The CDR3 consists of 16 residues. Trimming cost V 5 bases and J 4 bases; bases outside gene matches: 12. Per the germline V gene, CDR1 is SGHTA and CDR2 is FQGNSA. CDR3: CASSDPMVAGRETQYF. The CDR3 region has the DNA TGTGCCAGCAGCGACCCGATGGTAGCGGGAAGAGAGACCCAGTACTTC.

With respect to this clone: Other DNA variants within this sample encode the same CDR3. The chain joins TRBV5-1 to TRBJ2-1, with 7 nucleotides matching TRBD1. This CDR3 is built from 15 residues. Trimming took 0 bases from V and 3 from J; bases not matched to a gene: 3. The germline V gene encodes CDR1 SGHRS and CDR2 YFSETQ. CDR3 residues: CASSLGQGVYNEQFF. CDR3 nucleotide sequence: TGCGCCAGCAGCTTGGGCCAGGGGGTCTACAATGAGCAGTTCTTC.

This chain joins TRBV19 and TRBJ2-6, with D uncertain. The germline V gene has CDR1 LNHDA and CDR2 SQIVND (reference sequence). Trimming removed 8 bases at V and 0 bases at J, with 11 bases between. The CDR3 is made up of 15 amino acids. The CDR3 sequence is CASSTGGSGANVLTF. CDR3 DNA: TGTGCCAGTTCGACCGGCGGCTCTGGGGCCAACGTCCTGACTTTC.

The CDR3 nucleotides are TGTGCCATCAGTTCTCTAGGCTATGGCTACACCTTC. This gives the protein CAISSLGYGYTF. The J gene is TRBJ1-2, the V gene TRBV10-3; D not certain. This CDR3 has 12 amino acids. The germline gives CDR1 ENHRY, CDR2 SYGVKD. Trimming shortened V by 5 bases and J by 4 bases, and 8 bases separated the two germline ends.

The chain is built from TRBV6-5 and TRBJ2-5, with 8 nucleotides matching TRBD1. Germline values: CDR1 MNHEY, CDR2 SVGAGI. With 5 bases clipped from V and 1 base from J, the junction kept 3 bases outside the gene matches. CDR3 length: 14 residues. CDR3 sequence reads: CASSRTGGQETQYF. The CDR3 DNA sequence: TGTGCCAGCAGTCGAACAGGGGGCCAAGAGACCCAGTACTTC.